Shown below are 2 T cell receptor beta chains from a single sample sequenced in a study of blood T cell repertoires in COVID-19. TCRdb's table, derived via immunoSEQ multiplex PCR, lists solely in-frame clones and lacks some. The data show under 400,000 clones, approximately 89% seen once. The specimen was peripheral blood. The receptors were sampled from a woman in her sixties or seventies with COVID-19, enrolled during active disease.

The J gene is TRBJ1-3, the V gene TRBV6-1; a possible D gene is TRBD1 (5 bases). CDR1 and CDR2 from the germline V gene are MNHNS and SASEGT. V was clipped by 0 bases and J by 2 bases, with 17 bases between them. There are 18 residues in the CDR3. The CDR3 DNA follows: TGTGCCAGCAGTGAAGCGATGGGGGGGAATATTGCTGGAAACACCATATATTTT. This translates into CASSEAMGGNIAGNTIYF.

The chain combines TRBV7-2 with TRBJ1-2, with TRBD1 identical over 7 bases. V was pared by 2 bases and J by 8 bases, with 11 bases of the junction left unmatched. Germline V gene data show CDR1 as SGHTA and CDR2 as FQGNSA. This CDR3 is 15 amino acids long. CDR3 sequence: CASSLTGTEGEGYTF. The DNA of the CDR3 is TGTGCCAGCAGCTTAACCGGGACAGAGGGGGAAGGCTACACCTTC.